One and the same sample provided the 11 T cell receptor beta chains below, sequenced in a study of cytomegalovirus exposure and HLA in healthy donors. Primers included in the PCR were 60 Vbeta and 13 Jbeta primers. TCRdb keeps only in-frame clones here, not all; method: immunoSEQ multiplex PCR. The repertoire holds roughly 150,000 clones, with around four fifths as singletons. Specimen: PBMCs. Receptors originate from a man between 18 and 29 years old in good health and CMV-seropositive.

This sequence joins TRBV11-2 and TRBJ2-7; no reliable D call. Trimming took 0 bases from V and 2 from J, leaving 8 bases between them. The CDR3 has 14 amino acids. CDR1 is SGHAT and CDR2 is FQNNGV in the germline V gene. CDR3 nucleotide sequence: TGTGCCAGCAGCTTAGATGCAGGAACCTACGAGCAGTACTTC. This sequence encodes CASSLDAGTYEQYF. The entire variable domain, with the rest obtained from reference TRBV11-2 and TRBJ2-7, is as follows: EAGVAQSPRYKIIEKRQSVAFWCNPISGHATLYWYQQILGQGPKLLIQFQNNGVVDDSQLPKDRFSAERLKGVDSTLKIQPAKLEDSAVYLCASSLDAGTYEQYFGPGTRLTVT.

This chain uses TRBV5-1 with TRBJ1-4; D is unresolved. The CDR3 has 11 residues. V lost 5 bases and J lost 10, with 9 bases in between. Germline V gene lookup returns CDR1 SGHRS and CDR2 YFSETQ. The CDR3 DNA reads TGCGCCAGCAGGTCGGGTGGAAAACTGTTTTTT. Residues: CASRSGGKLFF.

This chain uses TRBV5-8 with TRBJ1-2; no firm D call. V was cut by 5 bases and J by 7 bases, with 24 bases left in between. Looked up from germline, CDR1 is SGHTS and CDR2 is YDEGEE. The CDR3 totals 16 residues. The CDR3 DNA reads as TGTGCCAGCAGTTCCAGCGTAAGACGCGCTATGGTTGGCTACACCTTC. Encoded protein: CASSSSVRRAMVGYTF. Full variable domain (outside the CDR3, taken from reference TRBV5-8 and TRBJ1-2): EAGVTQSPTHLIKTRGQQATLRCSPISGHTSVYWYQQALGLGLQFLLWYDEGEERNRGNFPPRFSGRQFPNYSSELNVNALELEDSALYLCASSSSVRRAMVGYTFGSGTRLTVV.

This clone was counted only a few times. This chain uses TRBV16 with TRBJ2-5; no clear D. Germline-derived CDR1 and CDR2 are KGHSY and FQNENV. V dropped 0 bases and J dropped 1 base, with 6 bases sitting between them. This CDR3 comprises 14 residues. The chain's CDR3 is CASSQSRAQETQYF. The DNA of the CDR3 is TGTGCCAGCAGCCAATCGAGAGCCCAAGAGACCCAGTACTTC.

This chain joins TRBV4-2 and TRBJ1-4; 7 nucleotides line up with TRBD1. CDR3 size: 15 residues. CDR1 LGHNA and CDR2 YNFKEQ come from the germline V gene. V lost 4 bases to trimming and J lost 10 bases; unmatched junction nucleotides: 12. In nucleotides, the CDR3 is TGTGCCAGCAGCCTCCGAGGTAGGGGGCAAGGAAAACTGTTTTTT. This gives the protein CASSLRGRGQGKLFF.

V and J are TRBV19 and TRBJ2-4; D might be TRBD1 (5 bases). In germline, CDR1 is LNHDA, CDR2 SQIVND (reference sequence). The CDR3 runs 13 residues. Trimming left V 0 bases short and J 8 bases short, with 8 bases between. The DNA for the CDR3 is TGTGCCAGTAGTATAGATGTCAGGGACATTCAGTACTTC. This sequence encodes CASSIDVRDIQYF.

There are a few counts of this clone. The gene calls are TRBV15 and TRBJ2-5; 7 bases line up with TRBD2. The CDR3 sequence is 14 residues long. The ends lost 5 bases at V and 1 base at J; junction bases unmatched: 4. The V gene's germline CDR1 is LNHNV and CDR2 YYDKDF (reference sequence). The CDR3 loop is CATSLGGVQETQYF. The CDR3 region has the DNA TGTGCCACCAGCCTTGGGGGGGTCCAAGAGACCCAGTACTTC.

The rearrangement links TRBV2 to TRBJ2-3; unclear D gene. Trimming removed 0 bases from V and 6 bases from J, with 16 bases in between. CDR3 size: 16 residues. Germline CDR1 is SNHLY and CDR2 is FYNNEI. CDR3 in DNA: TGTGCCAGCAGTGAAGCGCTCGGCTACCCGCGGGATACGCAGTATTTT. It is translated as CASSEALGYPRDTQYF.

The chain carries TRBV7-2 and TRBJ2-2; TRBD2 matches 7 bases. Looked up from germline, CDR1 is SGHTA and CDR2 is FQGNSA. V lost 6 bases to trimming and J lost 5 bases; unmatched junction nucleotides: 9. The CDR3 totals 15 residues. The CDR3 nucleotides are TGTGCCAGCAGGCCCGCGTCTAGCGGAACCGGGGAGCTGTTTTTT. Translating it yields CASRPASSGTGELFF.

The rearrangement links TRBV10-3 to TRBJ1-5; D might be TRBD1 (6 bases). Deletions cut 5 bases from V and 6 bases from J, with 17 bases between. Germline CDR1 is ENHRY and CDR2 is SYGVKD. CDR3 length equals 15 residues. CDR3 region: CAISPGVIGSQPQHF. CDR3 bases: TGTGCCATCAGTCCAGGGGTTATCGGATCTCAGCCCCAGCATTTT.

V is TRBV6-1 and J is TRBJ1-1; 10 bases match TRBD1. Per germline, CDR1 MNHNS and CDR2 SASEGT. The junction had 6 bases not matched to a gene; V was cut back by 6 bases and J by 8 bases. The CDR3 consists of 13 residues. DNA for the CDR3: TGTGCCAGCAGACGGGGACAGGGGCTGGAAGCTTTCTTT. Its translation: CASRRGQGLEAFF.